This T cell receptor (beta chain) was retrieved from a study of blood T cell repertoires in COVID-19. The CDR3 contains 13 residues. Germline loops: CDR1 SGHNT, CDR2 YENEEA. The ends were cut back, 0 bases at V and 9 bases at J, with 9 bases in the middle. Cohort placement rested on clinical history that participants reported themselves. Original processing notes: Reference gene primers were amplified, and this amplification served to estimate nucleated cell counts. Sequenced by immunoSEQ multiplex PCR; TCRdb stores in-frame clones only, minus some. The D gene and trimming were derived from the DNA, and the V and J assignments and clone size from that table. The table has 200,000 to 300,000 clones, about nine tenths seen once; the top ten hold approximately 4.3%.

This sequence joins TRBV11-3 and TRBJ2-1; D might be TRBD2 (7 bases). This TCR came from a woman in her 30s with acute COVID-19. Sequencing input: PBMCs or T cells enriched from blood (not recorded which). In DNA form, the CDR3 reads TGTGCCAGCAGCTTAGAAGGGGGGGGTGAGCAGTTCTTC. It translates to CASSLEGGGEQFF.